These T cell receptor beta chains were read from a single sample in a study of blood T cell repertoires in COVID-19. Clones were read by immunoSEQ multiplex PCR, and TCRdb kept only the in-frame ones, dropping some. The table shows roughly 230,000 clones, with over 80% occurring only once. Sequencing was carried out using peripheral blood. These receptors came from a man aged 35 to 55 with acute or convalescent COVID-19. Each CDR3 is given with its conserved first and last residue. D genes are given only for firm matches. For some rows the clone size is stated as once, few or many, or as a class when expanded; others skip it.

D	size	V	J	length	CDR3	DNA
.	.	TRBV4-2	TRBJ1-2	15	CASTDSEAGVNGYTF	TGTGCCAGCACGGACAGTGAGGCAGGGGTCAATGGCTACACCTTC
.	.	TRBV28	TRBJ1-5	14	CASITASFVQPQHF	TGTGCCAGCATTACAGCCTCTTTCGTCCAGCCCCAGCATTTT
.	.	TRBV19	TRBJ2-1	15	CASSGGLGSFNEQFF	TGTGCCAGTAGTGGTGGCCTAGGATCGTTCAATGAGCAGTTCTTC
TRBD2	once	TRBV7-2	TRBJ2-2	16	CASSFRLAGTGLELFF	TGTGCCAGCAGCTTCCGACTAGCGGGGACCGGGTTGGAGCTGTTTTTT
.	few	TRBV10-3	TRBJ1-1	13	CAISPQVDAEAFF	TGTGCCATCAGCCCCCAGGTAGACGCTGAAGCTTTCTTT
.	.	TRBV9	TRBJ1-2	14	CASSVAGGNSLYTF	TGTGCCAGCAGCGTAGCTGGAGGAAACAGTCTCTACACCTTC
TRBD2	.	TRBV6-5	TRBJ2-5	14	CASGTSGSRETQYF	TGTGCCAGCGGGACTAGCGGGAGTCGGGAGACCCAGTACTTC
.	.	TRBV7-2	TRBJ2-3	13	CASSVGSTDTQYF	TGTGCCAGCAGCGTCGGTAGCACAGATACGCAGTATTTT
.	.	TRBV29-1	TRBJ1-1	12	CSVRTQNTEAFF	TGCAGCGTCCGGACACAGAACACTGAAGCTTTCTTT
TRBD2	.	TRBV29-1	TRBJ2-3	16	CSVSGTSGSLTDTQYF	TGCAGCGTCTCCGGGACTAGCGGGAGTTTAACAGATACGCAGTATTTT
.	.	TRBV5-1	TRBJ1-1	14	CASSSVDSSTEAFF	TGCGCCAGCAGCTCGGTGGACAGCTCCACTGAAGCTTTCTTT
.	once	TRBV29-1	TRBJ2-7	12	CSVATGAYEQYF	TGCAGCGTTGCGACGGGGGCCTACGAGCAGTACTTC
.	.	TRBV30	TRBJ1-5	15	CAWSARGRGNQPQHF	TGTGCCTGGAGTGCACGGGGTCGGGGCAATCAGCCCCAGCATTTT
.	once	TRBV7-2	TRBJ2-5	15	CASSFGYSGGETQYF	TGTGCCAGCAGCTTCGGTTATAGCGGAGGGGAGACCCAGTACTTC
TRBD2	.	TRBV4-1	TRBJ2-3	22	CASSHPHWVTSGSSRFTDTQYF	TGCGCCAGCAGCCACCCTCATTGGGTAACTAGCGGGAGTTCCCGGTTCACAGATACGCAGTATTTT
TRBD2	once	TRBV7-9	TRBJ2-5	14	CASSSGGTQETQYF	TGTGCCAGCAGCTCGGGGGGAACCCAAGAGACCCAGTACTTC